Sequencing of this TCR beta chain was carried out in a study of CD8 T cells in Susac syndrome. V shed 0 bases, J shed 2 bases, and the junction held 1 base outside the gene matches. This CDR3 has 15 residues. RNA totalling roughly 0.45 to 1 ug underwent reverse transcription with random hexamers. TCRdb independently ran MiXCR on the immunoSEQ multiplex PCR reads; one entry per CDR3 protein. The table includes around 130,000 distinct CDR3 sequences, 90% to 95% detected once. FACS was used to enrich TEMRA cells, whereas the CD8+ and CD4+ T cells were obtained by negative isolation. The sequence derives from a human donor in good health. The gene calls are TRBV12-3 or TRBV12-4 and TRBJ2-7; 10 bases match TRBD1. Sequencing input: CD4+ T cells from PBMCs. CDR3 residues: CASSLAGQGAYEQYF. The CDR3 DNA reads as TGTGCCAGCAGTTTAGCTGGACAGGGGGCCTACGAGCAGTACTTC.